This T cell receptor (beta chain) emerged from a study of blood T cells in healthy people across ages. Notes on the study in general: Per million T cells, the diversity of TCR beta decreased roughly linearly as age advanced.

Together with a sample-barcoded 5' primer, a J-beta primer mix was included in a second PCR lasting roughly 6 to 12 cycles. A single record per CDR3 protein comes from TCRdb applying MiXCR to the 5' RACE reads. The repertoire holds 1.5 million to 1.8 million distinct CDR3 sequences, under 55% seen once, with about 3.8% in the top ten. On this clonotype: As yet, its antigen is unknown.

Germline V gene sequence: CDR1 SEHNR, CDR2 FQNEAQ (reference sequence). Losses at the gene ends were 7 bases for V and 10 bases for J; bases not matched to a gene: 10. This CDR3 has 13 amino acids. Sequenced sample: blood. The chain is built from TRBV7-9 and TRBJ2-4; 7 bases map to TRBD2. The TCR was taken from a woman aged 18-29 years in good health. The CDR3 DNA reads as TGTGCCAGCACCCATAGGGAGGGAAATATTCAGTACTTC. Encoded protein: CASTHREGNIQYF.